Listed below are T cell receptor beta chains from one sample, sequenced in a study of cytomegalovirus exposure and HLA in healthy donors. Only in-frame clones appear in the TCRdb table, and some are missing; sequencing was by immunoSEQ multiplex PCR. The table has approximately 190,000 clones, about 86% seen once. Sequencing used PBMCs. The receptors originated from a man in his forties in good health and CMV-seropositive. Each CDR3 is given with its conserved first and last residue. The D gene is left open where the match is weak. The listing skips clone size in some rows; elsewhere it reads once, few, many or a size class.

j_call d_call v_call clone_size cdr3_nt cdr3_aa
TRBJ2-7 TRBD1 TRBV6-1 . TGTGCCAGCAGAAGGGACAGCTACGAGCAGTACTTC CASRRDSYEQYF
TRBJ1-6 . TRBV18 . TGTGCCAGCTCACCAATGGGAGGCGTGGATTCACCCCTCCACTTT CASSPMGGVDSPLHF
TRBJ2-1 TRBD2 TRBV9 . TGTGCCAGCAGCGGCTCTGGGGGGGGTTCCTACAATGAGCAGTTCTTC CASSGSGGGSYNEQFF
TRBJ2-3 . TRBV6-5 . TGTGCCAGCAGTTCCCTCGGAGTGAGAACAGATACGCAGTATTTT CASSSLGVRTDTQYF
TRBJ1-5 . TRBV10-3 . TGTGCCATCAGACCGTCTGGGGGGACGAATCAGCCCCAGCATTTT CAIRPSGGTNQPQHF
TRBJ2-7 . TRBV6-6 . TGTGCCAGCAGCCAATTCAGGGGCGAGCAGTACTTC CASSQFRGEQYF
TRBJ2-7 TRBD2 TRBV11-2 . TGTGCCAGCAGCTTATGGGCCGGGACTAGCTTCTACGAGCAGTACTTC CASSLWAGTSFYEQYF
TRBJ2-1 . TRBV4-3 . TGCGCCAGCAGCCAAGAGGCAAGTACGGGCTCCTACAATGAGCAGTTCTTC CASSQEASTGSYNEQFF
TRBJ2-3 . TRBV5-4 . TGTGCCAGCAGCTCCTATAAAGCAGGGTCAGATACGCAGTATTTT CASSSYKAGSDTQYF
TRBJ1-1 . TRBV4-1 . TGCGCCAGCAGCTTTGTATCAGGGGATCTTTCCGGCACTGAAGCTTTCTTT CASSFVSGDLSGTEAFF
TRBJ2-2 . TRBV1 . TGCACCAGCAGCCAAGAACACCCGGGCGGGGAGCTGTTTTTT CTSSQEHPGGELFF
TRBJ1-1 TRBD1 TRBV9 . TGTGCCAGCAGCCCACCGCAGGGGGCTAGGACTGAAGCTTTCTTT CASSPPQGARTEAFF
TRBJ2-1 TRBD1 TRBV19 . TGTGCCAGTAGTACAGGACAGGGCGGGTACAATGAGCAGTTCTTC CASSTGQGGYNEQFF
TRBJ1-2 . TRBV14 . TGTGCCAGCAGCGGCCGAGGAGGGGCGGTTGACTATGGCTACACCTTC CASSGRGGAVDYGYTF
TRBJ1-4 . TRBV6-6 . TGTGCCAGCAGTTACGGCGCCGGGACTGAGGTTTTT CASSYGAGTEVF
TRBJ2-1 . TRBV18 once TGTGCCAGCTCACCAGGACTCGAGCAGTTCTTC CASSPGLEQFF
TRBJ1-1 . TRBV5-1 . TGCGCCAGCAGCCCCGGGACACCTGGGGGCACTGAAGCTTTCTTT CASSPGTPGGTEAFF
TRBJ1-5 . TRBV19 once TGTGCCAGTAGGCAAAGCGGGGATAGGCAGCCCCAGCATTTT CASRQSGDRQPQHF
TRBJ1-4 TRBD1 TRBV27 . TGTGCCAGCAGAGGACAGGTTCTGCCTAATGAAAAACTGTTTTTT CASRGQVLPNEKLFF
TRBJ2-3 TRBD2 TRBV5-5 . TGTGCCAGCAGCTTCCTGACTAGCGGTCGGTCAGATACGCAGTATTTT CASSFLTSGRSDTQYF
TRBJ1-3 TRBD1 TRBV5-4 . TGTGCCAGCAGCCGCGGACAGGGCGCCGACTCTGGAAACACCATATATTTT CASSRGQGADSGNTIYF
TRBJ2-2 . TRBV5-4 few TGTGCCAGCAGCTGGGGAGGCGGGGCCACCGGGGAGCTGTTTTTT CASSWGGGATGELFF
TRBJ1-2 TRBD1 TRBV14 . TGTGCCAGCAGCCAAGGGCTCGGACAGGGAAACTATGGCTACACCTTC CASSQGLGQGNYGYTF
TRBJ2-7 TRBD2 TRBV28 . TGTGCCAGCAGTGGCGGGGGACACGAGCAGTACTTC CASSGGGHEQYF
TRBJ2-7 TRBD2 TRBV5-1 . TGCGCCAGCAGCTTGGGATCGGGAGGGCGGTACGAGCAGTACTTC CASSLGSGGRYEQYF
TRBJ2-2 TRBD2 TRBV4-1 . TGCGCCAGCAGCCAAAAGACTAGCGGGGAAAGTACGAACACCGGGGAGCTGTTTTTT CASSQKTSGESTNTGELFF
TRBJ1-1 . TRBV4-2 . TGTGCCAGCAGCCAAGGGGGGGGAGGGAACACTGAAGCTTTCTTT CASSQGGGGNTEAFF
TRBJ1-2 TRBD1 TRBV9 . TGTGCCAGCAGCGTGGAGACAGGGATCGACTATGGCTACACCTTC CASSVETGIDYGYTF
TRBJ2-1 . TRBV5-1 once TGCGCCAGCAGCTTCGGGGACTCCTCCTACAATGAGCAGTTCTTC CASSFGDSSYNEQFF
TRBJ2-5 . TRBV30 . TGTGCCTGGAGTGTAGGGGGGGCGTCGGAGACCCAGTACTTC CAWSVGGASETQYF